These 6 T cell receptor beta chains were sequenced from one sample in a study of shared clonotypes between healthy human individuals. TCRdb keeps only in-frame clones here, not all; method: immunoSEQ multiplex PCR. This sample has approximately 1,000,000 clones, with 60% to 85% found just once. The specimen was memory CD4+ T cells from PBMCs. Subset defined: CD45RA-negative fraction. The receptor set was obtained from a man younger than 35 in good health. Some clones in this sample may be carry-over from other donors' samples.

The gene calls are TRBV28 and TRBJ1-2, with 9 nucleotides matching TRBD1. The CDR3 sequence is 15 residues long. V lost 10 bases to trimming and J lost 8 bases; unmatched junction nucleotides: 17. In germline, CDR1 is MDHEN, CDR2 SYDVKM. The DNA of the CDR3 is TGTGCCACTGCACCGGGACAGGGAACTGTCCGCGGCTACACCTTC. Translating gives CATAPGQGTVRGYTF.

V usage is TRBV25-1 and J usage is TRBJ2-2; 8 nucleotides match TRBD1. The J segment lost 5 bases and the V segment lost 6 bases, leaving 11 bases of the junction unmatched. The V gene's germline CDR1 is MGHDK and CDR2 SYGVNS. This CDR3 region has 16 residues. The CDR3 loop reads CASSETQGGTTGELFF. CDR3 in DNA: TGTGCCAGCAGCGAGACACAGGGGGGAACGACCGGGGAGCTGTTTTTT.

The chain uses TRBV7-9 and TRBJ2-7; 12 bases fit TRBD1. This CDR3 is 13 amino acids long. Germline V gene lookup returns CDR1 SEHNR and CDR2 FQNEAQ (reference sequence). J gave up 7 bases and V 7 bases, and 5 bases lay outside the gene matches. The CDR3: CASTGTGGVEQYF. For the CDR3, the DNA is TGTGCCAGCACCGGGACAGGGGGCGTTGAGCAGTACTTC.

The V gene is TRBV10-3, the J gene TRBJ2-1; 14 bases are a match to TRBD2. CDR1 is ENHRY, CDR2 SYGVKD, per germline. Trimming cost V 8 bases and J 9 bases; bases outside gene matches: 6. This CDR3 spans 14 amino acids. The CDR3 region has the DNA TGTGCCATCCGATGGGGACTAGCGGGAGTTGAGCAGTTCTTC. Protein product: CAIRWGLAGVEQFF.

The CDR3 region has the DNA TGCGCCAGCAGCTTGTCCAGGGCGAACACCGGGGAGCTGTTTTTT. Translating gives CASSLSRANTGELFF. This chain joins TRBV5-1 and TRBJ2-2; D may be TRBD1 (5 bases). This CDR3 has 15 residues. Germline loops: CDR1 SGHRS, CDR2 YFSETQ. V gave up 1 base and J gave up 0 bases, with 7 bases separating them.

The genes are TRBV14 and TRBJ2-2; D gene ambiguous. Trimming removed 4 bases at V and 6 bases at J, with 6 bases between. The CDR3 spans 12 residues. Germline lookup yields CDR1 SGHDN and CDR2 FVKESK. The DNA of the CDR3 is TGTGCCAGCAGCCTTCCCCCCGGGGAGCTGTTTTTT. Protein sequence: CASSLPPGELFF.